These 21 T cell receptor beta chains came from one sample sequenced in a study of neurological immune-mediated disorders. Time point: longitudinal time-point 3. TCRdb called the 5' RACE reads again in MiXCR, with one record for every CDR3 protein. The sample holds around 97,000 distinct CDR3 sequences, about 10% seen once. Sequenced input: PBMCs. The receptors stem from a female donor with HTLV-1-associated myelopathy (HAM/TSP).

This clonotype occurred many times. The J gene is TRBJ2-5, the V gene TRBV5-1; a weak D match, TRBD2 (6 bases). Per germline, CDR1 SGHRS and CDR2 YFSETQ. Trimming pared 1 base from V and 5 bases from J, leaving 9 bases between. The CDR3 contains 13 residues. The CDR3 nucleotides are TGCGCCAGCAGCTTGTATGGGGGGGAGACCCAGTACTTC. Its translation: CASSLYGGETQYF.

This clonotype was recorded a few times. The V call is TRBV5-1, the J call TRBJ2-7; possibly TRBD1 or TRBD2 for D (6 bases each). The V gene lost 0 bases and the J gene lost 5 bases, with 12 bases spanning the gap. Germline CDR1 is SGHRS and CDR2 is YFSETQ. This CDR3 is 14 amino acids long. CDR3: CASSLVQGGNEQYF. The CDR3 bases are TGCGCCAGCAGCTTGGTACAGGGAGGAAACGAGCAGTACTTC.

The chain recombines TRBV19 with TRBJ1-2, with D perhaps TRBD1 (5 bases). Germline V gives CDR1 LNHDA, CDR2 SQIVND (reference sequence). V was shortened by 5 bases and J by 4 bases, with 17 bases between the two germline ends. The CDR3 runs 15 residues. The DNA for the CDR3 is TGTGCCAGTAGTCACCAGGGTGATGAACTCTATGGCTACACCTTC. As protein: CASSHQGDELYGYTF.

Turning to this clonotype: Sequence at one end of the junction differs from germline and may be a read error. V is TRBV12-3 or TRBV12-4 and J is TRBJ1-5; 7 nucleotides align to TRBD1. The CDR3 is 16 residues long. The CDR3: CASSRQGRGSNQPQHF. Here the CDR3 DNA reads TGTGCCAGCAGTCGACAGGGTCGCGGTAGCAATCAGCCCCAACATTTT.

V usage is TRBV7-9 and J usage is TRBJ2-3; 9 nucleotides match TRBD1. The CDR3 is 15 amino acids. Germline V lookup: CDR1 SEHNR, CDR2 FQNEAQ (reference sequence). V lost 2 bases to trimming and J lost 4 bases; unmatched junction nucleotides: 4. The CDR3 bases are TGTGCCAGCAGCTTATCGGGACAGGGACCAGATACGCAGTATTTT. Amino acids: CASSLSGQGPDTQYF.

This clonotype was counted only a few times. The CDR3 DNA follows: TGCGCCAGCAGCTTGGAGGGTAGGAGAAGCCCAGATACGCAGTATTTT. This sequence encodes CASSLEGRRSPDTQYF. The gene calls are TRBV5-1 and TRBJ2-3; D is uncertain. Trimming cost V 0 bases and J 4 bases, with 15 bases left between them. The germline V gene has CDR1 SGHRS and CDR2 YFSETQ. CDR3 length: 16 amino acids.

In the case of this clonotype: Mismatch with germline at one junction end may stem from a read error. The chain has TRBV27 and TRBJ1-6; 7 bases are shared with TRBD1. CDR3 length equals 15 residues. In germline, CDR1 is MNHEY, CDR2 SMNVEV (reference sequence). The CDR3 spells CASSPRDSRNSPHHF. CDR3 bases: TGTGCCAGCAGCCCCCGGGACAGCAGAAATTCACCCCACCACTTT.

This clonotype was seen repeatedly, ten times or more. V usage is TRBV5-1 and J usage is TRBJ2-5, with TRBD2 matching over 14 bases. Looked up from germline, CDR1 is SGHRS and CDR2 is YFSETQ. The CDR3 is 16 amino acids. V shed 4 bases, J shed 4 bases, and the junction held 6 bases outside the gene matches. The CDR3 bases are TGCGCCAGCAGCGCTGTTGGGACTAGCGGGGGAGAGACCCAGTACTTC. Translation gives CASSAVGTSGGETQYF.

The rearrangement links TRBV6-5 to TRBJ1-5; D is possibly TRBD1 (6 bases). Germline CDR1 reads MNHEY; CDR2 reads SVGAGI. Trimming took off 4 bases at V and 0 bases at J, with 19 bases between the two ends. The CDR3 is made up of 18 amino acids. Here the CDR3 DNA reads TGTGCCAGCAGTTCTTGGGGGGGAGGGGGAAATAGCAATCAGCCCCAGCATTTT. Amino acid sequence: CASSSWGGGGNSNQPQHF.

This clonotype turned up a few times. The chain couples TRBV7-9 to TRBJ2-2; 7 bases map to TRBD2. This CDR3 has 13 amino acids. After removal of 2 bases from V and 7 bases from J, the junction contained 1 base not matched to a gene. Germline V gives CDR1 SEHNR, CDR2 FQNEAQ (reference sequence). The CDR3 sequence is CASSLQRDGELFF. The CDR3 region has the DNA TGTGCCAGCAGCTTACAGCGGGACGGGGAGCTGTTTTTT.

Of note for this clonotype: A much larger clone lies a single base off, so this may be a read error. V is TRBV20-1 and J is TRBJ2-7, with D unclear. Germline V CDR1 and CDR2: DFQATT, SNEGSKA (reference sequence). Trimming removed 7 bases at V and 6 bases at J, with 19 bases between. The CDR3 totals 13 residues. CDR3 residues: CSVSPQGPIEQYF. CDR3 sequence (DNA): TGCAGTGTTAGTCCCCAAGGTCCCATCGAGCAGTACTTC.

The chain carries TRBV5-1 and TRBJ1-4, with a tentative D call TRBD1 (5 bases). Germline values: CDR1 SGHRS, CDR2 YFSETQ. Trimming left V 0 bases short and J 5 bases short, with 8 bases between. The CDR3 sequence is 14 residues long. The CDR3 nucleotides are TGCGCCAGCAGCTTGGGGGACGGAAATGAAAAACTGTTTTTT. It encodes CASSLGDGNEKLFF.

This clonotype was picked up many times. This chain links TRBV20-1 with TRBJ2-1; D remains ambiguous. Trimming shortened V by 6 bases and J by 8 bases, and 17 bases separated the two germline ends. The germline CDR1 and CDR2 sequences are DFQATT and SNEGSKA (reference sequence). CDR3 length: 13 amino acids. The DNA of the CDR3 is TGCAGTGCGGGCCCGGTTGTAGGGCATGAGCAGTTCTTC. It translates to CSAGPVVGHEQFF.

This clonotype was found many times. The chain joins TRBV10-3 to TRBJ2-5, with 7 bases that match TRBD1. The V segment lost 6 bases and the J segment 1 base; nucleotides outside the gene matches: 5. CDR3 size: 14 residues. Germline CDR1 is ENHRY and CDR2 is SYGVKD. The CDR3 here is CAISARDSQETQYF. CDR3 coding DNA: TGTGCCATCAGCGCCCGGGACAGCCAAGAGACCCAGTACTTC.

This clonotype has at least ten counts. The chain carries TRBV5-6 and TRBJ1-3, with 7 bases aligning to TRBD1. CDR1 and CDR2 from the germline V gene are SGHDT and YYEEEE. The junction had 10 bases not matched to a gene; V was cut back by 3 bases and J by 4 bases. The CDR3 runs to 16 residues. The CDR3 reads CASSSRPTGRGNTIYF. CDR3 coding DNA: TGTGCCAGCAGCTCGAGACCGACAGGGAGAGGAAACACCATATATTTT. The entire variable domain, with the rest obtained from reference TRBV5-6 and TRBJ1-3, is as follows: DAGVTQSPTHLIKTRGQQVTLRCSPKSGHDTVSWYQQALGQGPQFIFQYYEEEERQRGNFPDRFSGHQFPNYSSELNVNALLLGDSALYLCASSSRPTGRGNTIYFGEGSWLTVV.

At least ten counts were recorded for this clonotype. V is TRBV7-2 and J is TRBJ2-2; D gene unclear. The V end was cut by 5 bases, the J end by 8 bases, with 6 bases between. The CDR3 has 11 amino acids. Germline assignment: CDR1 SGHTA and CDR2 FQGNSA. In DNA form, the CDR3 reads TGTGCCAGCAGCCCATGGGGGGAGCTGTTTTTT. It encodes CASSPWGELFF.

This clonotype was counted many times. The chain couples TRBV20-1 to TRBJ2-3; 9 nucleotides match TRBD2. CDR1 is DFQATT and CDR2 is SNEGSKA in the germline V gene (reference sequence). J lost 5 bases, V lost 4 bases, and 4 bases had no gene match. The CDR3 spans 13 residues. The CDR3: CSATRGGRDTQYF. CDR3 nucleotide sequence: TGCAGTGCTACGCGGGGGGGACGAGATACGCAGTATTTT.

This clonotype was recorded a few times. This chain connects TRBV5-5 to TRBJ1-6, with TRBD1 as a possible D gene (5 bases). From germline, CDR1 is SGHKS and CDR2 YYEKEE (reference sequence). The CDR3 contains 15 residues. V lost 1 base and J 5 bases, leaving 10 bases between the germline ends. The CDR3 DNA reads TGTGCCAGCAGCTTGTATTCAGGGAATAATTCACCCCTCCACTTT. Translated: CASSLYSGNNSPLHF.

This clonotype was detected a few times. The chain recombines TRBV12-3 or TRBV12-4 with TRBJ1-6; TRBD1 is a possible D gene (5 bases). V dropped 0 bases and J dropped 5 bases, with 14 bases sitting between them. This CDR3 is built from 17 residues. Here the CDR3 reads CASSLALGDGNNSPLHF. DNA of the CDR3: TGTGCCAGCAGTTTAGCTTTAGGGGACGGGAATAATTCACCCCTCCACTTT.

There are many counts of this clonotype. The V and J genes are TRBV24-1 and TRBJ2-3; a weak D match, TRBD2 (6 bases). The CDR3 covers 12 residues. The ends were cut back, 9 bases at V and 6 bases at J, with 12 bases in the middle. Germline V CDR1 and CDR2: KGHDR, SFDVKD. Here the CDR3 reads CATGGNFDTQYF. The CDR3 DNA is TGTGCCACCGGAGGGAATTTTGATACGCAGTATTTT.

This clonotype appeared many times. The rearrangement links TRBV5-5 to TRBJ1-1; no firm D call. Per the germline V gene, CDR1 is SGHKS and CDR2 is YYEKEE (reference sequence). Trimming took 2 bases from V and 4 from J, leaving 9 bases between them. CDR3 size: 13 residues. In DNA form, the CDR3 reads TGTGCCAGCAGCTTAGGAGGGTCCACTGAAGCTTTCTTT. Its translation: CASSLGGSTEAFF.